The source of this T cell receptor beta chain is a study of PD-L1 blockade in urothelial cancer (TCRdb year 2017). At the level of the whole study: Every patient began therapy around 2014 and was given atezolizumab 1,200 mg intravenously every 3 weeks. Durable clinical benefit was achieved by nine patients and was not achieved by 20 patients. In the same patients who had TCR sequencing, pretreatment tumors also underwent whole exome sequencing and RNA sequencing. Durable clinical benefit meant progression-free survival longer than 6 months, and TCR features were also tested against progression-free and overall survival. Pretreatment blood TCR-seq was available for nearly 30 patients, at least one posttreatment blood collection was obtained for some 24 patients, and tumor TCR-seq was available for some 24 patients. An exploratory multi-omic analysis was conducted of the somatic, immune and clinical correlates of response to PD-L1 blockade with atezolizumab in urothelial cancer. Pretreatment tumor samples, along with matched peripheral blood serially collected before and after atezolizumab treatment, were subjected to TCR sequencing. Blood samples were analyzed at two time points: 3 weeks after treatment start (second dose) and 6 weeks after treatment start. An ECOG performance status of 0 or 1 was recorded for the patients, and 0 to 3 prior chemotherapy regimens had been received by the patients. Twenty-five of 29 patients were males with bladder-origin urothelial cancer, and about 60% of the 29 reported a prior smoking history. Blood samples gave a median of around 140,000 T cells and approximately 85,000 unique TCRs, with a median clonality of around 0.08.

On the study overall, not on this receptor specifically: Because of the small sample size (n ≈ 28) and the many exploratory analyses performed, the results are intended to be regarded as hypothesis-generating. A pretreatment peripheral blood TCR clonality below the median was linked to improved progression-free and overall survival. At 3 weeks after the start of treatment, tumor-associated TCR clones in peripheral blood had expanded more in patients with durable benefit (n of about 21, p = 0.022).

Synthetic TCR analog templates were spiked into each PCR to estimate absolute template abundance from read counts. Using the immunoSEQ assay, TCRbeta CDR3 regions were amplified from genomic DNA with bias-controlled V and J gene primers. Sequencing of rearranged TCRbeta segments was performed at approximately 20X coverage. In the original analysis: Sequencing errors were corrected by clustering and CDR3s were annotated against IMGT to assign V, D and J genes. Only productive TCRbeta rearrangements were used in downstream analyses, excluding out-of-frame or stop-codon sequences. To compute clonality, Shannon entropy was normalized by the log of the number of unique productive sequences and then subtracted from one. Clones differing between time points or between blood and tumor were identified using Fisher's exact test with Benjamini-Hochberg correction, with an adjusted p below 0.01 applied as the threshold. TCRdb retrieved this table from immuneACCESS and kept in-frame rearrangements only. Not all clones are present; in checked studies, unresolved V genes account for under half, and no reason is known for the remainder. Clone size and the V and J calls come from that table; the DNA yielded D and trimming. A total of nearly 30,000 clones appear in this sample, more than 75% of them only once. The ten largest clones add up to around 2.9% of the sample.

V lost 4 bases and J lost 3 bases, and the count of bases not matched to a germline gene is 6. The germline V gene sets CDR1 to MNHNS and CDR2 to SASEGT. Reading from cysteine to phenylalanine, the CDR3 counts 15 amino acids. Only the CDR3 part of the read is kept: 45 bases, read in frame from the first base. A word on this clone: The clone's antigen remains unknown. No much larger clonotype is one base removed from it; base qualities were not supplied.

The cohort comprised 30 or so patients with locally advanced or metastatic urothelial carcinoma treated at Memorial Sloan Kettering on a trial protocol. Peripheral blood mononuclear cells were collected pretreatment and during treatment, at between 1 and 8 total time points per patient. The Qiagen DNeasy Blood extraction kit was used to purify genomic DNA from total PBMCs and tumor samples. PBMCs were collected pretreatment and during treatment, and were isolated and stored as previously described. The chain is made from TRBV6-1 and TRBJ2-3, and 8 junction bases match TRBD1. This TCR was recovered from a man aged 50 to 60 with urothelial cancer. Sequenced material: PBMCs, taken around atezolizumab (anti-PD-L1) treatment. Here the CDR3 is given as CASSVDRGATDTQYF. In nucleotide form, the sequence is TGTGCCAGCAGTGTTGACAGGGGAGCAACAGATACGCAGTATTTT.